This T cell receptor beta chain derives from a study of cytomegalovirus exposure and HLA in healthy donors. Study-wide findings and caveats: It is likely that the observed cluster of highly shared sequence variants was a sequencing artifact. In vitro checks showed that a few CMV-associated chains really do target CMV antigens. Across HLA loci, a later analysis found differing TCR association rates, with DRB1 most and HLA-C fewest.

PCR amplification relied on 60 Vbeta primers (plus 13 Jbeta primers). Assay: immunoSEQ multiplex PCR; the TCRdb copy retains only in-frame clones and omits some. The data contain approximately 110,000 clones, 70% to 85% of them singletons. The CDR3 is made up of 14 amino acids. Germline CDR1 reads MNHNS; CDR2 reads SASEGT. J lost 4 bases, V lost 2 bases, and 4 bases had no gene match. With respect to this clone: The antigen is unknown.

V gene TRBV6-1 combines with J gene TRBJ2-7, with TRBD1 matching 8 bases. Sequencing used PBMCs. The sequence came from a woman aged 40 to 49 in good health and CMV-seropositive. The CDR3 bases are TGTGCCAGCAGTGAATACAACAGGGGGTACGAGCAGTACTTC. Protein product: CASSEYNRGYEQYF.